The source of this TCR beta chain is a study of CD8+CD57+ T cells in acquired aplastic anemia. Study information: Sorted cells (CD4+ and CD8+) yielded DNA amounts that averaged approximately 3.1 ug.

Genomic DNA constituted the template upon which TCR beta VDJ and CDR3 profiling was performed. TCRdb reprocessed the reads via MiXCR and lists one record per CDR3 protein. Here the sample spans around 200,000 distinct CDR3 sequences, less than 65% being singletons. Findings of the study overall: A significant difference in CD8+ Simpson's diversity between patients and controls was not found.

V was clipped by 6 bases and J by 6 bases, with 9 bases between them. Germline V gene lookup returns CDR1 SNHLY and CDR2 FYNNEI. CDR3 length: 12 amino acids. In its sample, this clonotype was seen many times. Its specificity is unknown. J is TRBJ2-1 and V is TRBV2, with unresolved D. The clonotype was recovered from a human donor in good health, serving as a control. Sequencing input: sorted CD4+, CD8+, or CD8+CD57+ T cells (not recorded which) from PBMCs. Here the CDR3 DNA reads TGTGCCAGCAGAGACGACCGCAATGAGCAGTTCTTC. The encoded protein is CASRDDRNEQFF.